Below, 27 T cell receptor beta chains from the same sample are listed, as sequenced in a study of blood T cell repertoires in COVID-19. Generated by immunoSEQ multiplex PCR, the TCRdb table keeps only in-frame clones and is missing some. The sample records roughly 120,000 clones, around 88% being singletons. The sequenced sample was peripheral blood. The receptors were gathered from a human donor in a cohort sampled during active COVID-19.

This sequence joins TRBV19 and TRBJ2-1; TRBD2 matches 9 bases. This CDR3 spans 19 amino acids. Trimming removed 3 bases from V and 7 bases from J; junction bases left unmatched: 19. Germline V gene data show CDR1 as LNHDA and CDR2 as SQIVND (reference sequence). CDR3 in DNA: TGTGCCAGTAGTATCCCGGGGCTAGCGGGATTCTGGGGCTTTAATGAGCAGTTCTTC. Its protein product is CASSIPGLAGFWGFNEQFF.

The chain joins TRBV4-3 to TRBJ2-1; D possibly corresponds to TRBD2 (5 bases). Germline V gene lookup returns CDR1 LGHNA and CDR2 YSLEER. Trimming took off 0 bases at V and 3 bases at J, with 9 bases between the two ends. The CDR3 contains 15 residues. CDR3 sequence reads: CASSQEQADYNEQFF. The CDR3 DNA reads as TGCGCCAGCAGCCAAGAGCAAGCGGACTACAATGAGCAGTTCTTC.

The count of this clone is one. The chain employs TRBV30 and TRBJ1-2; D not resolved. V shed 5 bases and J shed 3 bases, with 19 bases lying between them. From germline, CDR1 is GTSNPN and CDR2 SVGIG (reference sequence). The CDR3 extends over 15 amino acids. CDR3 coding DNA: TGTGCCTGGGCCTTGGTTTTCCGGTCTCACTATGGCTACACCTTC. Translating it yields CAWALVFRSHYGYTF. The full variable domain, its missing parts supplied by reference TRBV30 and TRBJ1-2, is SQTIHQWPATLVQPVGSPLSLECTVEGTSNPNLYWYRQAAGRGLQLLFYSVGIGQISSEVPQNLSASRPQDRQFILSSKKLLLSDSGFYLCAWALVFRSHYGYTFGSGTRLTVV.

The V call is TRBV5-1, the J call TRBJ2-7; a weak D match, TRBD1 (5 bases). From germline, CDR1 is SGHRS and CDR2 YFSETQ. The V and J ends lost 5 bases and 5 bases respectively, with 20 bases between them. The CDR3 contains 15 residues. The CDR3 region has the DNA TGCGCCAGCAGTTTAAGGACCGTAGGGGTAGACGAGCAGTACTTC. This gives the protein CASSLRTVGVDEQYF.

The V call is TRBV5-5, the J call TRBJ1-2; the D is unclear. Germline CDR1 reads SGHKS; CDR2 reads YYEKEE (reference sequence). V lost 2 bases, J lost 8 bases, and 7 bases lay in between. This CDR3 comprises 11 residues. CDR3 bases: TGTGCCAGCAGCTTCCCGGAGGGCTACACCTTC. It encodes CASSFPEGYTF.

The rearrangement uses TRBV4-1 and TRBJ2-3; 11 bases match TRBD2. V shed 6 bases, J shed 0 bases, and the junction held 8 bases outside the gene matches. Germline V gene sequence: CDR1 MGHRA, CDR2 YSYEKL. This CDR3 comprises 17 residues. CDR3 nucleotides: TGCGCCAGCAGGGGCGGGTGGACTAGCGGGAGCACAGATACGCAGTATTTT. Its protein product is CASRGGWTSGSTDTQYF.

The chain combines TRBV27 with TRBJ2-7; the match to TRBD2 covers 12 bases. The CDR3 sequence is 15 residues long. V dropped 8 bases and J dropped 2; count of bases not matched to a gene: 7. In germline, CDR1 is MNHEY, CDR2 SMNVEV (reference sequence). The CDR3 DNA sequence: TGTGCCAGCTCGTTGAGGACTAGCGGGACCTACGAGCAGTACTTC. This sequence encodes CASSLRTSGTYEQYF.

The chain is built from TRBV30 and TRBJ2-7; TRBD2 agrees at 8 bases. The ends lost 3 bases at V and 3 bases at J; junction bases unmatched: 7. CDR1 is GTSNPN, CDR2 SVGIG, per germline (reference sequence). This CDR3 is built from 14 residues. The CDR3 DNA sequence: TGTGCCTGGAGACCGGGAGGGCCGGTCTACGAGCAGTACTTC. Translating it yields CAWRPGGPVYEQYF.

The V gene is TRBV6-1, the J gene TRBJ2-7; 11 bases are shared with TRBD2. The V and J ends lost 4 bases and 0 bases, in that order; junction bases with no gene match: 5. CDR3 size: 16 residues. Looked up from germline, CDR1 is MNHNS and CDR2 is SASEGT. CDR3 nucleotides: TGTGCCAGCAGTGGAGGGACTAGCGGCCTCTCCTACGAGCAGTACTTC. It encodes CASSGGTSGLSYEQYF.

The rearrangement uses TRBV3-1 (or the pseudogene TRBV3-2) and TRBJ2-1, with 9 nucleotides matching TRBD2. This CDR3 comprises 17 residues. The V segment lost 0 bases and the J segment 1 base; nucleotides outside the gene matches: 4. Germline values: CDR1 LGHDT, CDR2 YNNKEL (reference sequence). This CDR3 reads CASSQDLAGESYNEQFF. DNA for the CDR3: TGTGCCAGCAGCCAAGACTTAGCGGGAGAGTCCTACAATGAGCAGTTCTTC.

This chain links TRBV10-1 with TRBJ2-2; D gene uncertain. There are 14 residues in the CDR3. Between the trimmed V and J ends, which lost 3 bases and 5 bases, there was a span of 10 bases. Germline values: CDR1 WNHNN, CDR2 SYGVQD (reference sequence). CDR3: CASSDLGRTGELFF. DNA for the CDR3: TGCGCCAGCAGTGATTTGGGCAGAACCGGGGAGCTGTTTTTT.

CDR3 sequence (DNA): TGTGCCAGCAGCCAGGGCAGGGGGACTAGCGGGAGTCGGAATGAGCAGTTCTTC. Amino acid sequence: CASSQGRGTSGSRNEQFF. The chain uses TRBV7-7 and TRBJ2-1; 14 positions agree with TRBD2. The CDR3 consists of 18 residues. V gave up 5 bases and J gave up 7 bases; unmatched junction bases: 13. The germline gives CDR1 SSHAT, CDR2 FNYEAQ (reference sequence).

This chain uses TRBV6-1 with TRBJ2-1; weak D call: TRBD1 (5 bases). This CDR3 is built from 14 residues. Trimming cost V 1 base and J 7 bases, with 11 bases left between them. Germline CDR1 is MNHNS and CDR2 is SASEGT. The CDR3 DNA sequence: TGTGCCAGCAGTGAAGGAAGGGGAAAGAATGAGCAGTTCTTC. The encoded protein is CASSEGRGKNEQFF.

Here the CDR3 DNA reads TGTGCCAGCAGTTTGTTTGGCGCGGGAAAAAACACAGATACGCAGTATTTT. This gives the protein CASSLFGAGKNTDTQYF. The rearrangement uses TRBV28 and TRBJ2-3, with D perhaps TRBD2 (6 bases). The V gene's germline CDR1 is MDHEN and CDR2 SYDVKM. Trimming shortened V by 3 bases and J by 2 bases, and 18 bases separated the two germline ends. The length of the CDR3 is 17 residues.

The chain couples TRBV27 to TRBJ2-3, with 9 bases identical to TRBD2. With 1 base clipped from V and 2 bases from J, the junction kept 4 bases outside the gene matches. CDR3 size: 16 residues. Germline loops: CDR1 MNHEY, CDR2 SMNVEV (reference sequence). CDR3 sequence reads: CASSLLAGVVTDTQYF. The CDR3 DNA reads as TGTGCCAGCAGTTTATTAGCGGGAGTAGTCACAGATACGCAGTATTTT.

This clone has only a few counts. The chain combines TRBV2 with TRBJ2-7; 16 bases agree with TRBD2. Trimming removed 6 bases from V and 7 bases from J; junction bases left unmatched: 9. The CDR3 extends over 16 amino acids. Germline lookup yields CDR1 SNHLY and CDR2 FYNNEI. This CDR3 reads CASRIGTSGRAEEQYF. The CDR3 DNA reads as TGTGCCAGCAGAATCGGGACTAGCGGGAGGGCGGAAGAGCAGTACTTC.

This clone has only one observation. This chain uses TRBV30 with TRBJ2-7; maybe TRBD2 (6 bases). There are 13 residues in the CDR3. With 4 bases removed from V and 9 bases from J, the gap between germline ends came to 19 bases. The germline CDR1 and CDR2 sequences are GTSNPN and SVGIG (reference sequence). The CDR3 here is CAWIPNGGRGQYF. CDR3 coding DNA: TGTGCCTGGATCCCAAACGGGGGAAGGGGGCAGTACTTC.

The chain employs TRBV6-6 and TRBJ1-2, with 7 bases that match TRBD1. J was trimmed by 2 bases and V by 4 bases; bases with no gene match: 1. The CDR3 spans 13 residues. CDR1 is MNHNY and CDR2 is SVGAGI in the germline V gene (reference sequence). Here the CDR3 DNA reads TGTGCCAGCAGTTTGGGACAGAACTATGGCTACACCTTC. Its protein is CASSLGQNYGYTF.

The chain employs TRBV27 and TRBJ2-7; tentative D call: TRBD2 (6 bases). Germline V gene data show CDR1 as MNHEY and CDR2 as SMNVEV (reference sequence). The CDR3 spans 14 residues. V was clipped by 2 bases and J by 5 bases, with 13 bases between them. The CDR3 sequence: CASSLRWGEDEQYF. DNA of the CDR3: TGTGCCAGCAGTTTACGCTGGGGGGAGGACGAGCAGTACTTC.

The chain recombines TRBV9 with TRBJ1-3; no firm D call. V lost 2 bases and J lost 0, with 12 bases in between. Per the germline V gene, CDR1 is SGDLS and CDR2 is YYNGEE. This CDR3 region has 16 residues. The DNA for the CDR3 is TGTGCCAGCAGCGTCGCGGTTTCCTTCTCTGGAAACACCATATATTTT. It codes for CASSVAVSFSGNTIYF.

The rearrangement uses TRBV11-3 and TRBJ2-7; D possibly corresponds to TRBD1 (6 bases). The CDR3 has 12 residues. Between the trimmed V and J ends, which lost 4 bases and 6 bases, there was a span of 10 bases. Germline V lookup: CDR1 SGHNT, CDR2 YENEEA. CDR3 sequence reads: CASSSSRGEQYF. CDR3 coding DNA: TGTGCCAGCAGCTCATCCAGGGGCGAGCAGTACTTC.

The rearrangement joins TRBV19 to TRBJ2-4, with TRBD2 as a possible D gene (6 bases). The length of the CDR3 is 13 residues. CDR1 and CDR2 (germline): LNHDA, SQIVND (reference sequence). V was cut by 7 bases and J by 8 bases, with 15 bases left in between. The chain's CDR3 is CASNPTSLDIQYF. The CDR3 DNA is TGTGCCAGTAATCCCACTAGCCTGGACATTCAGTACTTC.

The rearrangement uses TRBV3-1 (or the pseudogene TRBV3-2) and TRBJ1-1, with TRBD1 identical over 7 bases. V lost 4 bases and J lost 3; bases outside the gene matches: 2. CDR3 size: 13 residues. The germline CDR1 and CDR2 sequences are LGHDT and YNNKEL (reference sequence). CDR3 sequence reads: CASSPGGDTEAFF. CDR3 DNA: TGTGCCAGCAGCCCAGGGGGTGACACTGAAGCTTTCTTT.

The genes are TRBV5-1 and TRBJ1-3; a possible D gene is TRBD1 (5 bases). Trimming cost V 7 bases and J 6 bases, with 14 bases left between them. The CDR3 consists of 13 residues. Germline values: CDR1 SGHRS, CDR2 YFSETQ. CDR3 DNA sequence: TGCGCCAGCCGACTAGGAGGGGAAAACACCATATATTTT. Translating it yields CASRLGGENTIYF.

The chain couples TRBV18 to TRBJ2-5; possible D gene TRBD1, 6 bases. CDR1 is KGHSH, CDR2 LQKENI, per germline. The V and J ends lost 2 bases and 4 bases respectively, with 11 bases between them. The CDR3 contains 14 residues. The CDR3 here is CASSPFRGRETQYF. The CDR3 nucleotides read TGTGCCAGCTCACCATTCAGGGGAAGAGAGACCCAGTACTTC.

This clone was seen only a few times. The V gene is TRBV19, the J gene TRBJ1-4, with TRBD1 matching over 8 bases. The germline gives CDR1 LNHDA, CDR2 SQIVND (reference sequence). V dropped 6 bases and J dropped 3; count of bases not matched to a gene: 6. The CDR3 is made up of 15 amino acids. In nucleotides, the CDR3 is TGTGCCAGTAGGCTGACAGGGGACGCTAATGAAAAACTGTTTTTT. Translating it yields CASRLTGDANEKLFF.

The gene calls are TRBV20-1 and TRBJ1-2, with 8 bases identical to TRBD1. Germline assignment: CDR1 DFQATT and CDR2 SNEGSKA (reference sequence). The CDR3 runs to 11 residues. The DNA for the CDR3 is TGCAGAGGACAGGGTTTCTATGGCTACACCTTC. This encodes CRGQGFYGYTF.